This passage covers 27 T cell receptor beta chains from one sample sequenced in a study of blood T cell repertoires in COVID-19. Some clones are missing from TCRdb's copy, which holds only in-frame ones; the method was immunoSEQ multiplex PCR. The sample yields approximately 97,000 clones, roughly four fifths seen once. The sequencing input was peripheral blood. All receptors derive from a man in his forties or fifties with active or convalescent COVID-19.

This chain connects TRBV9 to TRBJ2-1; no firm D call. CDR3 length: 15 amino acids. Trimming removed 6 bases at V and 1 base at J, with 14 bases between. From germline, CDR1 is SGDLS and CDR2 YYNGEE. CDR3 bases: TGTGCCAGCACCTTCGGTTTAGCATCCTACAATGAGCAGTTCTTC. Translation: CASTFGLASYNEQFF.

CDR3 sequence reads: CASSLDPGQGIPLHF. The CDR3 DNA follows: TGTGCCAGCAGCTTAGATCCGGGACAGGGTATCCCCCTCCACTTT. The V and J genes are TRBV7-2 and TRBJ1-6; 9 positions agree with TRBD1. Germline values: CDR1 SGHTA, CDR2 FQGNSA. The CDR3 has 15 residues. V dropped 1 base and J dropped 13; count of bases not matched to a gene: 8.

The chain carries TRBV7-2 and TRBJ1-5, with D maybe TRBD1 (6 bases). Trimming pared 5 bases from V and 7 bases from J, leaving 18 bases between. In germline, CDR1 is SGHTA, CDR2 FQGNSA. The length of the CDR3 is 15 residues. The chain's CDR3 is CASSLEGGAKQPQHF. Here the CDR3 DNA reads TGTGCCAGCAGCCTGGAAGGGGGGGCTAAACAGCCCCAGCATTTT.

V and J are TRBV7-8 and TRBJ1-5; D not certain. CDR1 SGHVS and CDR2 FQNEAQ come from the germline V gene. The CDR3 runs to 14 residues. V was pared by 3 bases and J by 2 bases, with 8 bases between. This CDR3 reads CASSLFVGNQPQHF. The CDR3 bases are TGTGCCAGCAGCTTGTTTGTAGGCAATCAGCCCCAGCATTTT. Supplemented by reference TRBV7-8 and TRBJ1-5, the full variable domain reads GAGVSQSPRYKVAKRGQDVALRCDPISGHVSLFWYQQALGQGPEFLTYFQNEAQLDKSGLPSDRFFAERPEGSVSTLKIQRTQQEDSAVYLCASSLFVGNQPQHFGDGTRLSIL.

The CDR3 sequence is CASSPPGVSYEQYF. As DNA, the CDR3 is TGTGCCAGCTCACCACCAGGGGTTTCCTACGAGCAGTACTTC. The chain has TRBV18 and TRBJ2-7, with a tentative D call TRBD1 (5 bases). The CDR3 spans 14 residues. The germline V gene encodes CDR1 KGHSH and CDR2 LQKENI. V was shortened by 0 bases and J by 1 base, with 7 bases between the two germline ends.

This clone was counted only a few times. The chain joins TRBV19 to TRBJ2-1; D is ambiguous. CDR1 is LNHDA and CDR2 is SQIVND in the germline V gene (reference sequence). The CDR3 covers 14 residues. V was cut by 3 bases and J by 0 bases, with 6 bases left in between. The CDR3 reads CASSIMASYNEQFF. CDR3 in DNA: TGTGCCAGTAGTATCATGGCCTCCTACAATGAGCAGTTCTTC. Complete variable domain (other parts from reference TRBV19 and TRBJ2-1): DGGITQSPKYLFRKEGQNVTLSCEQNLNHDAMYWYRQDPGQGLRLIYYSQIVNDFQKGDIAEGYSVSREKKESFPLTVTSAQKNPTAFYLCASSIMASYNEQFFGPGTRLTVL.

V and J are TRBV5-1 and TRBJ1-2; 8 bases agree with TRBD1. V lost 4 bases to trimming and J lost 4 bases; unmatched junction nucleotides: 6. The CDR3 loop spans 14 amino acids. Per germline, CDR1 SGHRS and CDR2 YFSETQ. The CDR3 DNA reads TGCGCCAGCAGCAGGGGACAGGAGGGCTATGGCTACACCTTC. Protein: CASSRGQEGYGYTF.

The rearrangement links TRBV2 to TRBJ2-1; TRBD1 agrees at 8 bases. CDR1 SNHLY and CDR2 FYNNEI come from the germline V gene. The CDR3 is 15 amino acids. J lost 2 bases, V lost 6 bases, and 6 bases had no gene match. The CDR3 is CASSGDRGAYNEQFF. CDR3 DNA: TGTGCCAGCAGCGGAGACAGGGGAGCCTACAATGAGCAGTTCTTC. Full variable domain (missing parts from reference TRBV2 and TRBJ2-1): EPEVTQTPSHQVTQMGQEVILRCVPISNHLYFYWYRQILGQKVEFLVSFYNNEISEKSEIFDDQFSVERPDGSNFTLKIRSTKLEDSAMYFCASSGDRGAYNEQFFGPGTRLTVL.

This rearrangement joins TRBV5-6 to TRBJ1-5; 7 bases are a match to TRBD1. The length of the CDR3 is 15 residues. The germline CDR1 and CDR2 sequences are SGHDT and YYEEEE. Trimming cost V 2 bases and J 3 bases; bases outside gene matches: 5. CDR3 residues: CASSLGQVLNQPQHF. The CDR3 DNA is TGTGCCAGCAGCTTAGGACAGGTCCTCAATCAGCCCCAGCATTTT.

The V and J genes are TRBV7-3 and TRBJ2-5, with 11 bases fitting TRBD2. The junction had 4 bases not matched to a gene; V was cut back by 2 bases and J by 5 bases. Looked up from germline, CDR1 is SGHTA and CDR2 is FQGTGA. The CDR3 has 15 residues. CDR3 protein: CASSLLAGGPETQYF. The CDR3 DNA is TGTGCCAGCAGCTTATTAGCGGGGGGGCCGGAGACCCAGTACTTC.

This rearrangement joins TRBV25-1 to TRBJ2-7, with 8 bases matching TRBD2. Germline CDR1 and CDR2: MGHDK and SYGVNS. This CDR3 contains 16 residues. The ends lost 1 base at V and 3 bases at J; junction bases unmatched: 8. The CDR3, as DNA: TGTGCCAGCAGTGAATCCCGGGGGGGGCACCACTACGAGCAGTACTTC. Its translation: CASSESRGGHHYEQYF.

The V and J genes are TRBV19 and TRBJ1-5, with 11 bases identical to TRBD1. J gave up 5 bases and V 5 bases, and 5 bases lay outside the gene matches. In germline, CDR1 is LNHDA, CDR2 SQIVND (reference sequence). The CDR3 extends over 15 amino acids. The CDR3 reads CASSSRTGGYQPQHF. CDR3 bases: TGTGCCAGTAGTTCCAGGACAGGGGGCTATCAGCCCCAGCATTTT.

CDR3 coding DNA: TGTGCCAGTAGTAAGTGGAGTAGCAATCAGCCCCAGCATTTT. Its protein is CASSKWSSNQPQHF. This rearrangement joins TRBV19 to TRBJ1-5; D is unresolved. V shed 4 bases and J shed 0 bases, with 7 bases lying between them. CDR3 size: 14 residues. Per germline, CDR1 LNHDA and CDR2 SQIVND (reference sequence).

This chain connects TRBV5-1 to TRBJ1-5; D not certain. V was trimmed by 4 bases and J by 4 bases, leaving 15 bases between them. The germline V gene has CDR1 SGHRS and CDR2 YFSETQ. This CDR3 has 15 residues. The DNA of the CDR3 is TGCGCCAGCAGCCCGCAGTCGGGTGGAAATCAGCCCCAGCATTTT. Translating it yields CASSPQSGGNQPQHF.

The V and J genes are TRBV9 and TRBJ2-1; 9 bases are shared with TRBD2. Per the germline V gene, CDR1 is SGDLS and CDR2 is YYNGEE. CDR3 length: 18 amino acids. The ends lost 3 bases at V and 3 bases at J; junction bases unmatched: 13. CDR3 loop: CASSEEPGLAGIYNEQFF. For the CDR3, the DNA is TGTGCCAGCAGCGAGGAACCGGGACTAGCAGGAATCTACAATGAGCAGTTCTTC. Variable domain in full (rest from reference TRBV9 and TRBJ2-1): DSGVTQTPKHLITATGQRVTLRCSPRSGDLSVYWYQQSLDQGLQFLIQYYNGEERAKGNILERFSAQQFPDLHSELNLSSLELGDSALYFCASSEEPGLAGIYNEQFFGPGTRLTVL.

CDR3 DNA sequence: TGTGCCAGCAGCCCCGTGGGGGGTTCACCCCTCCACTTT. Translated: CASSPVGGSPLHF. The genes are TRBV5-4 and TRBJ1-6; weak D call: TRBD1 (5 bases). From germline, CDR1 is SGHNT and CDR2 YYREEE (reference sequence). V was pared by 4 bases and J by 9 bases, with 11 bases between. This CDR3 is built from 13 residues.

V and J are TRBV30 and TRBJ1-1; weak D call: TRBD1 (6 bases). Germline-derived CDR1 and CDR2 are GTSNPN and SVGIG (reference sequence). The CDR3 is made up of 14 amino acids. Trimming took 7 bases from V and 2 from J, leaving 17 bases between them. The CDR3 sequence: CALDGRTANTEAFF. Written as DNA, the CDR3 is TGTGCCTTAGACGGTCGGACAGCCAACACTGAAGCTTTCTTT. The whole variable domain, filled in from reference TRBV30 and TRBJ1-1, reads SQTIHQWPATLVQPVGSPLSLECTVEGTSNPNLYWYRQAAGRGLQLLFYSVGIGQISSEVPQNLSASRPQDRQFILSSKKLLLSDSGFYLCALDGRTANTEAFFGQGTRLTVV.

This chain links TRBV6-5 with TRBJ2-7; weak D call: TRBD2 (5 bases). The CDR3 consists of 13 residues. Germline V gene lookup returns CDR1 MNHEY and CDR2 SVGAGI. V lost 8 bases to trimming and J lost 4 bases, with 15 bases between them. The CDR3 region has the DNA TGTGCCAGCCGCCCACCGGGGTATTACGAGCAGTACTTC. Encoded protein: CASRPPGYYEQYF.

CDR3 DNA sequence: TGTGCCAGCAGCCCAGAGCGGGATCTGTACGGTGGCTACACCTTC. Amino acid sequence: CASSPERDLYGGYTF. The V and J genes are TRBV7-7 and TRBJ1-2, with no clear D. The germline gives CDR1 SSHAT, CDR2 FNYEAQ (reference sequence). V lost 5 bases and J lost 7, with 20 bases in between. The CDR3 totals 15 residues. The full variable domain, its missing parts supplied by reference TRBV7-7 and TRBJ1-2, is GAGVSQSPRYKVTKRGQDVTLRCDPISSHATLYWYQQALGQGPEFLTYFNYEAQPDKSGLPSDRFSAERPEGSISTLTIQRTEQRDSAMYRCASSPERDLYGGYTFGSGTRLTVV.

This clone was seen just once. DNA of the CDR3: TGTGCCAGCATATTACTTTCAGGGTTGAACACTGAAGCTTTCTTT. Its protein is CASILLSGLNTEAFF. The chain links TRBV6-5 to TRBJ1-1; the D gene is possibly TRBD1 (5 bases). Germline V gene sequence: CDR1 MNHEY, CDR2 SVGAGI. This CDR3 is built from 15 residues. Trimming stripped 7 bases from V and 0 bases from J, with 15 bases between.

In its sample, this clone was seen once. The chain employs TRBV5-4 and TRBJ2-5; D might be TRBD1 (5 bases). Germline CDR1 SGHNT, CDR2 YYREEE (reference sequence). V gave up 3 bases and J gave up 1 base, with 16 bases separating them. CDR3 size: 16 residues. CDR3 in amino acids: CASSSSQGTSQETQYF. In DNA form, the CDR3 reads TGTGCCAGCAGCTCTTCTCAGGGCACTTCCCAAGAGACCCAGTACTTC.

V and J are TRBV4-2 and TRBJ2-1; TRBD2 matches 12 bases. This CDR3 comprises 17 residues. The germline V gene encodes CDR1 LGHNA and CDR2 YNFKEQ. After removal of 5 bases from V and 5 bases from J, the junction contained 10 bases not matched to a gene. In DNA form, the CDR3 reads TGTGCCAGCAGCAGCAGACTAGCGGGGGCCACAAACAATGAGCAGTTCTTC. This gives the protein CASSSRLAGATNNEQFF.

The V and J genes are TRBV9 and TRBJ2-3; D possibly corresponds to TRBD2 (7 bases). Trimming pared 4 bases from V and 1 base from J, leaving 22 bases between. The length of the CDR3 is 18 residues. The germline V gene has CDR1 SGDLS and CDR2 YYNGEE. CDR3 sequence (DNA): TGTGCCAGCAGCCGCGGAGGGGGGGGCCGTCTGGGCACAGATACGCAGTATTTT. This sequence encodes CASSRGGGGRLGTDTQYF.

The chain uses TRBV12-3 or TRBV12-4 and TRBJ2-7, with TRBD1 matching 8 bases. V shed 8 bases and J 6 bases; nucleotides not matched to a gene: 9. The CDR3 is 13 amino acids. The CDR3 is CASAFGQGAEQYF. CDR3 sequence (DNA): TGTGCCAGCGCCTTCGGACAGGGAGCCGAGCAGTACTTC.

This clone was seen just once. Here the CDR3 DNA reads TGTGCCAGCAGCGAGGCAAGGGGTTTACAAGAGACCCAGTACTTC. Translating it yields CASSEARGLQETQYF. This chain joins TRBV9 and TRBJ2-5; possible D gene TRBD1, 5 bases. V was trimmed by 3 bases and J by 2 bases, leaving 14 bases between them. Germline V gene data show CDR1 as SGDLS and CDR2 as YYNGEE. The CDR3 is made up of 15 amino acids.

The CDR3 reads CASSFQVRGTTEAFF. DNA for the CDR3: TGTGCCAGCAGCTTTCAGGTCAGGGGGACCACTGAAGCTTTCTTT. The chain links TRBV5-6 to TRBJ1-1, with 7 bases aligning to TRBD1. The CDR3 covers 15 residues. Germline-derived CDR1 and CDR2 are SGHDT and YYEEEE. V was clipped by 2 bases and J by 4 bases; unmatched bases: 8.

The genes are TRBV9 and TRBJ1-3, with 8 nucleotides matching TRBD1. In germline, CDR1 is SGDLS, CDR2 YYNGEE. V was pared by 3 bases and J by 1 base, with 6 bases of the junction left unmatched. The CDR3 is 16 residues long. For the CDR3, the DNA is TGTGCCAGCAGCGAGGGGGGACAGGTTTCTGGAAACACCATATATTTT. This translates into CASSEGGQVSGNTIYF.